The 27 T cell receptor beta chains given below trace back to one sample, sequenced in a study of tumor-infiltrating lymphocytes in primary liver carcinoma. Co-extracted RNA and DNA came from about 20-30 mg of unsorted bulk tissue. TCR beta cDNA was prepared out of around 460 ng total RNA by means of a constant-region primer. Each TCR beta library was derived from three nested multiplex PCR rounds that employed slightly modified ARM-PCR. TRBV1-TRBV30 forward primers paired with a C-beta reverse primer were used in the first two PCR rounds, which ran roughly 9 cycles each. TCRdb re-called the multiplex PCR reads through MiXCR, storing one row per CDR3 protein. This table holds about 75,000 distinct CDR3 sequences, roughly 69% found once. The sequenced sample was tumor-adjacent normal liver tissue. These TCRs come from a man aged 40-50 years with primary liver carcinoma and hepatitis B virus infection.

Of note for this clonotype: The conserved closing phenylalanine or tryptophan is absent in this CDR3, likely reflecting a read error. The gene calls are TRBV12-3 or TRBV12-4 and TRBJ2-7; D is possibly TRBD1 or TRBD2 (7 bases each). This CDR3 comprises 12 residues. V lost 5 bases to trimming and J lost 7 bases, with 12 bases between them. CDR3 DNA sequence: TGTGCCAGCAGTCCAGGGGGGGGTGAGCAGTACTTA. Translating gives CASSPGGGEQYL.

As regards this clonotype: This may arise from a read error, as a much more abundant clone is one base away. Here the CDR3 omits its conserved ending phenylalanine or tryptophan, so a read error is the likely source. This rearrangement joins TRBV29-1 to TRBJ2-7; 9 bases line up with TRBD1. Per germline, CDR1 SQVTM and CDR2 ANQGSEA. The CDR3 covers 12 residues. V shed 5 bases and J 9 bases; nucleotides not matched to a gene: 8. The CDR3 loop reads CSVSGQGEVQYI. The CDR3, as DNA: TGCAGCGTTTCGGGACAGGGAGAAGTGCAGTACATC.

A remark on this clonotype: The junction differs from germline at one of its ends, possibly a read error. The chain joins TRBV12-3 or TRBV12-4 to TRBJ1-2; 7 bases map to TRBD1. CDR3 size: 15 residues. The CDR3 spells CASCLGPQGIGGHTF. Written as DNA, the CDR3 is TGTGCCAGCTGTTTAGGACCACAGGGGATCGGGGGCCACACCTTC.

With regard to this clonotype: At one boundary the junction diverges from the germline segment, which might be a read error. The rearrangement uses TRBV12-3 or TRBV12-4 and TRBJ1-1, with D possibly being TRBD1 (5 bases). The CDR3 contains 14 residues. CDR3 bases: TGTGTCAGCAATTCGGTAGACAGGAACACTGAAGCTTTCTTT. Translating it yields CVSNSVDRNTEAFF.

Worth noting for this clonotype: A much larger clonotype is one base distant, so this may be a read error. V gene TRBV30 combines with J gene TRBJ1-6, with no clear D. The CDR3 loop spans 13 amino acids. In germline, CDR1 is GTSNPN, CDR2 SVGIG (reference sequence). Here the CDR3 DNA reads TGTGCCTGGAGTGTACTTCCAAATTCATCCCTCCACTTT. Translation gives CAWSVLPNSSLHF.

This clonotype was counted between two and nine times. The chain uses TRBV29-1 and TRBJ1-1; D is undetermined. Deletions cut 5 bases from V and 4 bases from J, with 8 bases between. Germline V gene sequence: CDR1 SQVTM, CDR2 ANQGSEA. CDR3 length equals 11 residues. The CDR3 nucleotides are TGCAGCGTTCGATCGGGCACTGAAGCTTTCTTT. Protein sequence: CSVRSGTEAFF.

This clonotype showed up just a few times. Its ends do not fully match the called genes, so a read error is possible. The chain joins TRBV5-1 to TRBJ2-6; a weak D match, TRBD1 (6 bases). This CDR3 comprises 18 residues. In germline, CDR1 is SGHRS, CDR2 YFSETQ. CDR3 nucleotide sequence: TGCGCCAGTAGCTTGGGGGCCGGTATAACCTCTGGGGTCAACGTCCTGACTTTC. It yields the protein CASSLGAGITSGVNVLTF.

The chain carries TRBV5-1 and TRBJ2-1; 8 bases agree with TRBD2. Germline V gene lookup returns CDR1 SGHRS and CDR2 YFSETQ. This CDR3 comprises 16 residues. The V and J ends lost 9 bases and 7 bases, in that order; junction bases with no gene match: 18. The CDR3 is CANTHGLAGIYNEQFF. CDR3 DNA: TGCGCCAACACCCACGGGCTAGCGGGCATCTATAATGAGCAGTTCTTC.

This clonotype has a count of ten or more. Being one base from a much bigger clone, this may be a read error. The gene calls are TRBV12-5 and TRBJ2-7, with TRBD2 as a possible D gene (6 bases). Per the germline V gene, CDR1 is LGHNT and CDR2 is FRNRAP. CDR3 length: 13 residues. The CDR3 spells CASGGTGSYEQYF. The CDR3 coding sequence is TGTGCCAGTGGGGGGACCGGTTCCTACGAGCAGTACTTC. Supplemented by reference TRBV12-5 and TRBJ2-7, the full variable domain reads DARVTQTPRHKVTEMGQEVTMRCQPILGHNTVFWYRQTMMQGLELLAYFRNRAPLDDSGMPKDRFSAEMPDATLATLKIQPSEPRDSAVYFCASGGTGSYEQYFGPGTRLTVT.

This clonotype has ten or more counts. The V gene is TRBV14, the J gene TRBJ2-7, with 8 bases that match TRBD2. The J segment lost 3 bases and the V segment lost 1 base, leaving 2 bases of the junction unmatched. The CDR3 loop spans 14 amino acids. Germline loops: CDR1 SGHDN, CDR2 FVKESK. The CDR3 DNA reads TGTGCCAGCAGCCAAGCGGGGGGGGGCTACGAGCAGTACTTC. Residues: CASSQAGGGYEQYF.

The gene calls are TRBV6-1 and TRBJ2-7; 9 bases are shared with TRBD1. The germline V gene has CDR1 MNHNS and CDR2 SASEGT. V lost 8 bases, J lost 2 bases, and 7 bases stayed unmatched. This CDR3 comprises 14 residues. CDR3 sequence: CASQRTGVPYEQYF. In DNA, the CDR3 is TGTGCCAGCCAACGGACAGGGGTCCCCTACGAGCAGTACTTC.

In the case of this clonotype: Likely a read error: the CDR3 ends without its conserved phenylalanine or tryptophan. The DNA is left out, because the CDR3 cannot be placed on it with certainty; the CDR3 is given as TCRdb lists it. The V gene is TRBV29-1, the J gene TRBJ2-5; TRBD1, the table's D call, lacks a check against the DNA. The germline V gene encodes CDR1 SQVTM and CDR2 ANQGSEA. The CDR3 is 12 residues long, ends included. The CDR3 protein is CSVPLGVETQCS.

This clonotype is judged medium-sized. The chain links TRBV11-2 to TRBJ2-2; D not certain. This CDR3 contains 10 residues. The V end was cut by 5 bases, the J end by 8 bases, with 3 bases between. Looked up from germline, CDR1 is SGHAT and CDR2 is FQNNGV. CDR3 amino acids: CASSVGELFF. For the CDR3, the DNA is TGTGCCAGCAGCGTGGGGGAGCTGTTTTTT.

The CDR3 loop is CSDRAGGGNEQFF. The CDR3 nucleotides are TGCAGCGATCGGGCTGGTGGGGGGAATGAGCAGTTCTTC. This chain uses TRBV29-1 with TRBJ2-1; tentative D call: TRBD2 (6 bases). Germline lookup yields CDR1 SQVTM and CDR2 ANQGSEA. The CDR3 extends over 13 amino acids. V lost 7 bases, J lost 7 bases, and 17 bases lay in between.

About this clonotype: The junction departs from germline at one end; a sequencing error may be responsible. Here the CDR3 DNA reads TGTGTCAGCAACCAAGATTCCAGCGGAGGTAGCACAGATACGCAGTATTTT. As protein: CVSNQDSSGGSTDTQYF. J is TRBJ2-3 and V is TRBV4-2; perhaps TRBD2 as D (5 bases). This CDR3 is 17 amino acids long. CDR1 is LGHNA and CDR2 is YNFKEQ in the germline V gene.

This clonotype appeared once. A read error is possible here, since a much larger clone lies one base away. The chain uses TRBV5-1 and TRBJ2-1, with D perhaps TRBD1 or TRBD2 (5 bases each). CDR3 length: 16 amino acids. CDR1 is SGHRS and CDR2 is YFSETQ in the germline V gene. In DNA form, the CDR3 reads TGCGCCAGCAGCTTGGGGGACCGTAGCTCCTACAATGAGCGGTTCTTC. Amino acid sequence: CASSLGDRSSYNERFF.

As for this clonotype: A read error may produce the germline difference seen at one junction end. The chain combines TRBV11-2 with TRBJ2-7; perhaps TRBD2 as D (5 bases). Germline values: CDR1 SGHAT, CDR2 FQNNGV. The CDR3 spans 13 residues. CDR3 DNA: TGTGTCAGCAACGCAGCTAGCCCCTACGAGCAGTACTTC. This gives the protein CVSNAASPYEQYF.

This clonotype was found many times. V and J are TRBV6-5 and TRBJ2-1; D gene uncertain. Trimming took off 2 bases at V and 5 bases at J, with 10 bases between the two ends. The germline V gene encodes CDR1 MNHEY and CDR2 SVGAGI. This CDR3 region has 14 residues. CDR3 nucleotides: TGTGCCAGCAGTTACCAGCGAGGCGACAATGAGCAGTTCTTC. Residues: CASSYQRGDNEQFF.

Worth noting for this clonotype: This CDR3 fails to terminate in the conserved phenylalanine or tryptophan, so it likely reflects a read error. The chain has TRBV29-1 and TRBJ2-3; no clear D gene. Germline lookup yields CDR1 SQVTM and CDR2 ANQGSEA. The CDR3 is 14 residues long. Trimming cost V 7 bases and J 2 bases, with 16 bases left between them. The DNA for the CDR3 is TGCAGCGCCGGGCTGGAAACAATCACAGATACGCAGTATTTG. Translation gives CSAGLETITDTQYL.

This clonotype was counted at least ten times. This chain uses TRBV6-2 or TRBV6-3 with TRBJ1-6, with D unresolved. The germline V gene has CDR1 MNHEY and CDR2 SVGEGT. Trimming removed 2 bases at V and 7 bases at J, with 6 bases between. This CDR3 is built from 13 residues. CDR3 bases: TGTGCCAGCAGTTACATCGTGAATTCACCCCTCCACTTT. This sequence encodes CASSYIVNSPLHF.

The chain uses TRBV10-2 and TRBJ2-4; TRBD1 agrees at 8 bases. Germline CDR1 is WSHSY and CDR2 is SAAADI. CDR3 length: 13 residues. V was clipped by 3 bases and J by 7 bases; unmatched bases: 2. For the CDR3, the DNA is TGCGCCAGCAGTGATAACAGGGGGAACATTCAGTACTTC. This gives the protein CASSDNRGNIQYF.

This clonotype was counted a few times. A much larger clone differs from this one at a single base, so this may be a read error. V is TRBV4-3 and J is TRBJ2-1; a weak D match, TRBD2 (6 bases). This CDR3 spans 16 amino acids. CDR1 LGHNA and CDR2 YSLEER come from the germline V gene. CDR3: CASSQDRSGFHNEHFF. As DNA, the CDR3 is TGCGCCAGCAGCCAAGATAGGAGCGGGTTTCACAATGAGCATTTCTTC.

The rearrangement joins TRBV29-1 to TRBJ2-3, with D possibly TRBD2 on 5 matching bases. The CDR3 spans 14 residues. Trimming took 5 bases from V and 4 from J, leaving 16 bases between them. Germline loops: CDR1 SQVTM, CDR2 ANQGSEA. The CDR3 DNA reads TGCAGCGTTTCCGGGATATGGGCGTCAGATACGCAGTATTTT. It yields the protein CSVSGIWASDTQYF.

This clonotype has more than one count but fewer than ten. Since a much larger clone is just one base distant, this may be a read error. The chain joins TRBV5-4 to TRBJ1-1; 7 nucleotides match TRBD1. V dropped 5 bases and J dropped 0; count of bases not matched to a gene: 10. Germline values: CDR1 SGHNT, CDR2 YYREEE (reference sequence). The CDR3 runs to 16 residues. Here the CDR3 reads CASRGHGQAVNTEAFF. CDR3 DNA sequence: TGTGCCAGCAGGGGCCACGGACAGGCCGTGAACACTGAAGCTTTCTTT.

This clonotype has only a few counts. This rearrangement joins TRBV4-2 to TRBJ2-7; TRBD2 matches at 13 bases. The CDR3 extends over 17 amino acids. Looked up from germline, CDR1 is LGHNA and CDR2 is YNFKEQ. J gave up 1 base and V 9 bases, and 12 bases lay outside the gene matches. The CDR3 DNA reads TGTGCCAGTACTGGACTAGCGGGAGTTTATAAGTCCTACGAGCAGTACTTC. Translating gives CASTGLAGVYKSYEQYF.

On this clonotype: A read error may produce the germline difference seen at one junction end. The genes are TRBV4-1 and TRBJ2-7; D is unresolved. The CDR3 has 15 residues. Germline V gives CDR1 MGHRA, CDR2 YSYEKL. The CDR3 loop is CASSQDLRDGYEQYF. The CDR3 bases are TGCGCCAGTAGCCAAGATTTGAGAGATGGCTACGAGCAGTACTTC.

In its sample, this clonotype was seen once. One junction end does not reproduce the germline sequence, and a read error may be involved. The gene calls are TRBV4-2 and TRBJ2-6; D unresolved. Germline CDR1 reads LGHNA; CDR2 reads YNFKEQ. The CDR3 is 16 residues long. CDR3 DNA sequence: TGTGCCAGCAACCAAGAAGCAAGCTCTGGGGCCAACGTCCTGACTTTC. Amino acid sequence: CASNQEASSGANVLTF.